Listed below are T cell receptor beta chains from one sample, sequenced in a study of T cell responses to AZD1222 COVID-19 vaccine. Repertoires were generated with immunoSEQ multiplex PCR, while TCRdb's copy carries only in-frame clones and drops some. This table has approximately 170,000 clones, under 95% appearing once. The sample in question was peripheral blood, obtained 28 days after the second AZD1222 dose. The source of these receptors is an adult who received the AZD1222 COVID-19 vaccine. Each CDR3 is given with its conserved first and last residue. A D gene is named only where the DNA matches it firmly. Clone size is stated in some rows and not others, as once, few, many or a class when expanded.

clone size	V gene	D gene	J gene	CDR3 DNA	CDR3 protein
NA	TRBV18	NA	TRBJ1-2	TGTGCCAGCTCACCAGACAGGCACGCCGGCGGCTACACCTTC	CASSPDRHAGGYTF
NA	TRBV12-5	TRBD2	TRBJ2-1	TGTGCTAGTGGTCCCGAACGGGGGGTAATCGACAATGAGCAGTTCTTC	CASGPERGVIDNEQFF
once	TRBV23-1	TRBD1	TRBJ2-2	TGCGCCAGCAGCCGATCTACCCCCGGGACAGGGAACACCGGGGAGCTGTTTTTT	CASSRSTPGTGNTGELFF
NA	TRBV6-1	NA	TRBJ2-3	TGTGCCAGCAGTGAATATTACTCACCGGGAGCCCCAGATACGCAGTATTTT	CASSEYYSPGAPDTQYF
NA	TRBV7-9	TRBD1	TRBJ2-1	TGTGCCAGCAGCTACTCACCCGGGACAGACCGCTACAATGAGCAGTTCTTC	CASSYSPGTDRYNEQFF
once	TRBV18	TRBD2	TRBJ2-3	TGTGCCAGCTCACCAATAGCGGGGGAATCAGATACGCAGTATTTT	CASSPIAGESDTQYF
NA	TRBV19	NA	TRBJ1-2	TGTGCCAGTAGTAAAGGGAAGACAGGATTCGAATATGGCTACACCTTC	CASSKGKTGFEYGYTF
NA	TRBV19	NA	TRBJ1-2	TGTGCCAGTATGACCTTACTGGGCACCTATGGCTACACCTTC	CASMTLLGTYGYTF
NA	TRBV5-1	NA	TRBJ1-1	TGCGCCAGCAGCTTGTGGGGACTGATCTCTGGAGCTTTCTTT	CASSLWGLISGAFF
NA	TRBV19	NA	TRBJ2-7	TGTGCCAGTAGTATAGCAGCCAACTCCTACGAGCAGTACTTC	CASSIAANSYEQYF
NA	TRBV4-2	NA	TRBJ1-1	TGTGCCAGCAGCCGAGCGTCAGAGGACCTAAACACTGAAGCTTTCTTT	CASSRASEDLNTEAFF
NA	TRBV6-5	NA	TRBJ1-5	TGTGCCAGCAGTTACGTCCCAAATCAGCCCCAGCATTTT	CASSYVPNQPQHF
once	TRBV18	TRBD1	TRBJ2-1	TGTGCCAGCTCACCGGGACAGGATCCTGCTGAGCAGTTCTTC	CASSPGQDPAEQFF
NA	TRBV19	NA	TRBJ1-5	TGTGCCGGGGGGCCATGGGGCGTTAGCAATCAGCCCCAGCATTTT	CAGGPWGVSNQPQHF
NA	TRBV6-1	NA	TRBJ1-6	TGTGCCAGCAGTGAATTACTTCAGAGGAGCTCCTATAATTCACCCCTCCACTTT	CASSELLQRSSYNSPLHF
NA	TRBV18	NA	TRBJ2-4	TGTGCCAGCTCACCACCACGCGACAGGGCGGGGAACATTCAGTACTTC	CASSPPRDRAGNIQYF
NA	TRBV6-5	NA	TRBJ1-1	TGTGCCAGCGTTTATAGGGCAGGGGAAGCTTTCTTT	CASVYRAGEAFF